These T cell receptor beta chains were read from a single sample in a study of long-term antiretroviral therapy in people with HIV. This table comes from immunoSEQ multiplex PCR, and its TCRdb copy is limited to in-frame clones, with some not included. The repertoire holds around 21,000 clones, with about four fifths as singletons. The specimen comprised unsorted PBMCs, sampled 0.1 years before starting antiretroviral therapy. These receptors were taken from a man aged 35-49 years with HIV. Both conserved end residues are part of each CDR3. Each record gives: J gene, clone size, D gene, V gene, CDR3 protein, CDR3 DNA. D genes are given only for firm matches. Size values are once, few and many counts, or a class for expanded clones, and some rows have none.

TRBJ1-5	few	TRBD1	TRBV2	CASSPSTSDRRNQPQHF	TGTGCCAGCAGTCCCTCTACGTCGGACAGGAGAAATCAGCCCCAGCATTTT
TRBJ2-5	.	.	TRBV5-6	CASSLVVGAYQETQYF	TGTGCCAGCAGCTTGGTGGTAGGAGCGTACCAAGAGACCCAGTACTTC
TRBJ2-1	once	.	TRBV7-2	CASSLGVHNEQFF	TGTGCCAGCAGCTTAGGGGTCCACAATGAGCAGTTCTTC
TRBJ2-1	.	.	TRBV9	CASSPWTILGDEQFF	TGTGCCAGCAGCCCTTGGACCATCCTTGGCGATGAGCAGTTCTTC
TRBJ1-1	.	TRBD1	TRBV7-8	CASSPTGYEAFF	TGTGCCAGCAGCCCGACAGGGTATGAAGCTTTCTTT
TRBJ2-7	.	.	TRBV11-2	CASSFSTAYEQYF	TGTGCCAGCAGCTTTTCGACAGCCTACGAGCAGTACTTC
TRBJ2-2	.	.	TRBV29-1	CSVAGATKNTGELFF	TGCAGCGTTGCGGGGGCCACAAAAAACACCGGGGAGCTGTTTTTT
TRBJ1-2	few	.	TRBV2	CASRVYTDGYTF	TGTGCCAGCAGGGTGTACACTGATGGCTACACCTTC
TRBJ1-1	.	TRBD1	TRBV9	CASSDRQGADTEAFF	TGTGCCAGCAGCGATAGACAGGGGGCTGACACTGAAGCTTTCTTT
TRBJ1-4	.	TRBD1	TRBV5-6	CASSSDRGMWDEKLFF	TGTGCCAGCAGCTCCGACAGGGGAATGTGGGATGAAAAACTGTTTTTT
TRBJ2-7	.	.	TRBV6-5	CASGIGTLSYEQYF	TGTGCCAGCGGAATAGGGACACTTTCCTACGAGCAGTACTTC
TRBJ2-5	.	.	TRBV6-5	CASSQGRGETQYF	TGTGCCAGCAGTCAGGGCCGGGGCGAGACCCAGTACTTC
TRBJ2-7	.	TRBD1	TRBV7-6	CASSSETGLTTLQYF	TGTGCCAGCAGCTCCGAGACAGGGTTAACGACTCTGCAGTACTTC
TRBJ2-5	.	TRBD2	TRBV14	CASSQKSGVGQETQYF	TGTGCCAGCAGCCAAAAAAGCGGGGTGGGGCAAGAGACCCAGTACTTC
TRBJ2-5	once	.	TRBV27	CASSLYRQETQYF	TGTGCCAGCAGTTTATACAGACAAGAGACCCAGTACTTC
TRBJ2-1	.	TRBD2	TRBV18	CASSPASGRYNEQFF	TGTGCCAGCTCACCCGCTAGCGGGAGGTACAATGAGCAGTTCTTC
TRBJ2-7	.	.	TRBV23-1	CASSQSWNDEQYF	TGCGCCAGCAGTCAATCGTGGAACGACGAGCAGTACTTC
TRBJ2-1	.	.	TRBV25-1	CASSDIRGLRFF	TGTGCCAGCAGTGACATACGGGGTTTGAGGTTCTTC
TRBJ2-1	.	.	TRBV7-3	CASSLNRAGALNEQFF	TGTGCCAGCAGCTTAAATCGTGCGGGGGCCCTAAATGAGCAGTTCTTC
TRBJ2-2	.	.	TRBV7-3	CASRLGAGTGELFF	TGTGCCAGCAGGTTGGGAGCAGGGACCGGGGAGCTGTTTTTT
TRBJ1-1	.	TRBD1	TRBV4-3	CASSRRQGYGTEAFF	TGCGCCAGCAGCCGACGACAGGGGTACGGCACTGAAGCTTTCTTT
TRBJ1-2	few	.	TRBV18	CASSPVPGGLGNTF	TGTGCCAGCTCACCAGTTCCGGGTGGGTTGGGAAACACCTTC
TRBJ1-1	.	TRBD1	TRBV29-1	CSVPQGVQWFF	TGCAGCGTTCCCCAGGGGGTACAGTGGTTCTTT
TRBJ2-1	.	.	TRBV5-6	CASSLPAGGYNEQFF	TGTGCCAGCAGCCTCCCAGCGGGCGGATACAATGAGCAGTTCTTC
TRBJ2-1	.	.	TRBV5-1	CASSLIGPGEQFF	TGCGCCAGCAGCTTGATAGGTCCGGGTGAGCAGTTCTTC
TRBJ2-7	.	TRBD1	TRBV4-3	CASSRRRQGAEEQYF	TGCGCCAGCAGCCGGCGGAGACAGGGGGCGGAGGAGCAGTACTTC
TRBJ2-7	.	.	TRBV7-2	CASSLARADHYEQYF	TGTGCCAGCAGCTTAGCGCGGGCAGACCACTACGAGCAGTACTTC
TRBJ2-1	.	.	TRBV7-9	CASSLADSAQFF	TGTGCCAGCAGCTTAGCAGATAGCGCGCAGTTCTTC
TRBJ2-5	once	TRBD2	TRBV5-8	CASSLEPSGAATQYF	TGTGCCAGCAGCTTGGAGCCTAGCGGGGCCGCGACCCAGTACTTC
TRBJ1-5	.	TRBD1	TRBV19	CASSIGQGNQPQHF	TGTGCCAGTAGTATCGGACAGGGGAATCAGCCCCAGCATTTT
TRBJ2-7	.	.	TRBV5-3	CARSLTRGIFYEQYF	TGTGCCAGAAGCTTGACCCGGGGAATCTTCTACGAGCAGTACTTC
TRBJ2-1	few	TRBD2	TRBV7-8	CASSLKTSGTYYNEQFF	TGTGCCAGCAGCTTAAAGACTAGCGGGACTTACTACAATGAGCAGTTCTTC